This is a list of T cell receptor beta chains from one sample in a study of blood T cells in healthy people across ages. TCRdb itself ran the 5' RACE reads through MiXCR, one entry per CDR3 protein. Of approximately 1,700,000 distinct CDR3 sequences in the sample, approximately 39% are singletons; the top ten hold about 23%. Sequencing was done on a sample of blood. Source of these receptors: a human donor in good health. Both conserved end residues are part of each CDR3. Each record gives: clone size, D gene, V gene, J gene, CDR3 DNA, CDR3 protein. A D gene is named only where the DNA matches it firmly. Part of the rows lack a size; the others show once, few, many or a class for expanded clones.

clone_size: .; d_call: TRBD1; v_call: TRBV3-1; j_call: TRBJ1-6; cdr3_nt: TGTGCCAGCAGCCTCAGACAGGGTGGTATAGATAATTCACCCCTCCACTTT; cdr3_aa: CASSLRQGGIDNSPLHF
clone_size: few; d_call: .; v_call: TRBV7-2; j_call: TRBJ2-5; cdr3_nt: TGTGCCAGCAGCTTAATGTCAGGGGCTGGGGGAGAGCAGTACTTC; cdr3_aa: CASSLMSGAGGEQYF
clone_size: few; d_call: .; v_call: TRBV27; j_call: TRBJ2-5; cdr3_nt: TGTGCCAGCAGTTTTATTGGTGAAGAGACCCAGTACTTC; cdr3_aa: CASSFIGEETQYF
clone_size: .; d_call: .; v_call: TRBV29-1; j_call: TRBJ1-2; cdr3_nt: TGCAGCGTTGTGGGGCAGCCAAACTATGGCTACACCTTC; cdr3_aa: CSVVGQPNYGYTF
clone_size: few; d_call: .; v_call: TRBV7-2; j_call: TRBJ1-5; cdr3_nt: TGTGCCAGCAGCTCCGCCAATCAGCCCCAGCATTTT; cdr3_aa: CASSSANQPQHF
clone_size: few; d_call: TRBD1; v_call: TRBV12-3/TRBV12-4; j_call: TRBJ2-6; cdr3_nt: TGTGCCAGCAGTCCGGGACAGCTATCTGGGGCCAACGTCCTGACTTTC; cdr3_aa: CASSPGQLSGANVLTF
clone_size: .; d_call: TRBD1; v_call: TRBV20-1; j_call: TRBJ2-7; cdr3_nt: TGCAGTGCTAGAAGGGGACAGACCCCTTACGAGCAGTACTTC; cdr3_aa: CSARRGQTPYEQYF
clone_size: .; d_call: .; v_call: TRBV25-1; j_call: TRBJ1-2; cdr3_nt: TGTGCCACCAGACGCGTAGGCTACACCTTC; cdr3_aa: CATRRVGYTF
clone_size: .; d_call: TRBD2; v_call: TRBV6-2/TRBV6-3; j_call: TRBJ2-1; cdr3_nt: TGTGCCAGCAGTTACTCACGAGCGGGGATAGGAAATGAGCAGTTCTTC; cdr3_aa: CASSYSRAGIGNEQFF
clone_size: .; d_call: .; v_call: TRBV6-5; j_call: TRBJ1-2; cdr3_nt: TGTGCCAGCAGTTACGATGCGAACATAGGAATTAACTATGGCTACACCTTC; cdr3_aa: CASSYDANIGINYGYTF
clone_size: .; d_call: .; v_call: TRBV7-2; j_call: TRBJ2-3; cdr3_nt: TGTGCCAGCAGCTTAGCTGGCAGGGAAACAGATACGCAGTATTTT; cdr3_aa: CASSLAGRETDTQYF
clone_size: .; d_call: .; v_call: TRBV2; j_call: TRBJ2-3; cdr3_nt: TGTGCCAGCAGTGGAGGGACACCCAACACAGATACGCAGTATTTT; cdr3_aa: CASSGGTPNTDTQYF
clone_size: few; d_call: .; v_call: TRBV6-5; j_call: TRBJ1-3; cdr3_nt: TGTGCCAGCAGTTACAGAGGGGCTGGAAACACCATATATTTT; cdr3_aa: CASSYRGAGNTIYF
clone_size: .; d_call: TRBD1; v_call: TRBV12-3/TRBV12-4; j_call: TRBJ2-3; cdr3_nt: TGTGCCAGCAGCCCTGGGACAGACCTGAGCACAGATACGCAGTATTTT; cdr3_aa: CASSPGTDLSTDTQYF
clone_size: .; d_call: .; v_call: TRBV15; j_call: TRBJ2-7; cdr3_nt: TGTGCCACCGGTAGCGACACCAGCTCCTACGAGCAGTACTTC; cdr3_aa: CATGSDTSSYEQYF
clone_size: .; d_call: .; v_call: TRBV5-1; j_call: TRBJ2-1; cdr3_nt: TGCGCCAGCAGCTTGGGCAACGGGGCTATCTTTAATGAGCAGTGCTTC; cdr3_aa: CASSLGNGAIFNEQCF
clone_size: .; d_call: TRBD1; v_call: TRBV29-1; j_call: TRBJ2-3; cdr3_nt: TGCAGCGTTGAAGAACCGGCAGGGGGCGCAGATACGCAGTATTTT; cdr3_aa: CSVEEPAGGADTQYF
clone_size: few; d_call: .; v_call: TRBV24-1; j_call: TRBJ2-7; cdr3_nt: TGTGCCACCAGCCCGGGACGGGGGAGAGGAGAGCAGTACTTC; cdr3_aa: CATSPGRGRGEQYF
clone_size: .; d_call: .; v_call: TRBV7-2; j_call: TRBJ2-5; cdr3_nt: TGTGCCAGCGGGAACCGGGGAGAGGAGACCCAGTACTTC; cdr3_aa: CASGNRGEETQYF
clone_size: .; d_call: .; v_call: TRBV29-1; j_call: TRBJ2-2; cdr3_nt: TGCAGCGTGCGGGACAGCACAGCTACCACCGGGGAGCTGTTTTTT; cdr3_aa: CSVRDSTATTGELFF
clone_size: .; d_call: TRBD1; v_call: TRBV29-1; j_call: TRBJ2-7; cdr3_nt: TGCAGCGTTGCTCCAGGGGGCTCCTACGAGCAGTACTTC; cdr3_aa: CSVAPGGSYEQYF
clone_size: few; d_call: .; v_call: TRBV10-3; j_call: TRBJ2-1; cdr3_nt: TGTGCCATCAGAGATTACGGTGGGGGCCATGAGCAGTTCTTC; cdr3_aa: CAIRDYGGGHEQFF
clone_size: .; d_call: .; v_call: TRBV7-2; j_call: TRBJ1-2; cdr3_nt: TGTGCCAGCAGCTTAGAGGGCACAGGGTTGTATGGCTACACCTTC; cdr3_aa: CASSLEGTGLYGYTF
clone_size: few; d_call: .; v_call: TRBV30; j_call: TRBJ1-1; cdr3_nt: TGTGCCTGGAGCCTCGGGGGGACCACTGAAGCTTTCTTT; cdr3_aa: CAWSLGGTTEAFF
clone_size: .; d_call: .; v_call: TRBV3-1; j_call: TRBJ2-3; cdr3_nt: TGTGCCAGCAGCCAACGGGACTCTAACACAGATACGCAGTATTTT; cdr3_aa: CASSQRDSNTDTQYF
clone_size: few; d_call: TRBD2; v_call: TRBV20-1; j_call: TRBJ2-1; cdr3_nt: TGCAGTGCTAGTGATACCCGGGAGGCGTCAGATGAGCAGTTCTTC; cdr3_aa: CSASDTREASDEQFF
clone_size: .; d_call: .; v_call: TRBV5-8; j_call: TRBJ2-7; cdr3_nt: TGTGCCAGCAGCTTGGTTTCGGGGGAAGAGCAGTACTTC; cdr3_aa: CASSLVSGEEQYF
clone_size: .; d_call: TRBD1; v_call: TRBV6-8; j_call: TRBJ1-5; cdr3_nt: TGTGCCAGCAGTATACCGGGACAGCACCATAGGAGCAATCAGCCCCAGCATTTT; cdr3_aa: CASSIPGQHHRSNQPQHF
clone_size: .; d_call: .; v_call: TRBV7-2; j_call: TRBJ2-3; cdr3_nt: TGTGCCAGCAGCTTCACCTATCGGGCAGATGCGCAGTATTTT; cdr3_aa: CASSFTYRADAQYF
clone_size: .; d_call: TRBD2; v_call: TRBV7-2; j_call: TRBJ2-3; cdr3_nt: TGTGCCAGCAGCTCTAGCGGAGCTCGGGATACGCAGTATTTT; cdr3_aa: CASSSSGARDTQYF
clone_size: .; d_call: .; v_call: TRBV7-2; j_call: TRBJ2-1; cdr3_nt: TGTGCCAGCAGCACCGGACGCTATCCCTACAATGAGCAGTTCTTC; cdr3_aa: CASSTGRYPYNEQFF
clone_size: .; d_call: .; v_call: TRBV7-3; j_call: TRBJ1-2; cdr3_nt: TGTGCCAGCAGCCTACACGGACAACCTAACTATGGCTACACCTTC; cdr3_aa: CASSLHGQPNYGYTF
clone_size: .; d_call: .; v_call: TRBV7-3; j_call: TRBJ1-1; cdr3_nt: TGTGCCAGCAGCTTAACCCCCCTCCCTGGGGGACGCGGGGCTTTCTTT; cdr3_aa: CASSLTPLPGGRGAFF
clone_size: .; d_call: TRBD2; v_call: TRBV29-1; j_call: TRBJ2-5; cdr3_nt: TGCAGCGTTGAAACCCAGGGACTAGCGGTAGAGACCCAGTACTTC; cdr3_aa: CSVETQGLAVETQYF
clone_size: .; d_call: .; v_call: TRBV19; j_call: TRBJ1-4; cdr3_nt: TGTGCCAGTAGTACTCACAGATACTTGACTAATGAAAAACTGTTTTTT; cdr3_aa: CASSTHRYLTNEKLFF
clone_size: .; d_call: .; v_call: TRBV10-3; j_call: TRBJ1-1; cdr3_nt: TGTGCCATCCCTAGAAGGCATGGGGACACTGAAGCTTTCTTT; cdr3_aa: CAIPRRHGDTEAFF
clone_size: .; d_call: .; v_call: TRBV20-1; j_call: TRBJ2-3; cdr3_nt: TGCAGTGCTAGTCCCAACGTGTTTCGAGATACGCAGTATTTT; cdr3_aa: CSASPNVFRDTQYF
clone_size: .; d_call: .; v_call: TRBV4-3; j_call: TRBJ1-4; cdr3_nt: TGCACCAGCAGCCAAGTAGGAACAGTCAATGAAAAACTGTTTTTT; cdr3_aa: CTSSQVGTVNEKLFF
clone_size: few; d_call: .; v_call: TRBV6-4; j_call: TRBJ1-4; cdr3_nt: TGTGCCACCCAGACGGCCATTAATGAAAAACTGTTTTTT; cdr3_aa: CATQTAINEKLFF
clone_size: few; d_call: .; v_call: TRBV29-1; j_call: TRBJ1-4; cdr3_nt: TGCAGCGTTGCCCGACAGTCAACTAATGAAAAACTGTTTTTT; cdr3_aa: CSVARQSTNEKLFF
clone_size: few; d_call: .; v_call: TRBV6-4; j_call: TRBJ2-7; cdr3_nt: TGTGCCAGCATGGACAACCGCTACGAGCAGTACTTC; cdr3_aa: CASMDNRYEQYF
clone_size: few; d_call: TRBD2; v_call: TRBV29-1; j_call: TRBJ2-4; cdr3_nt: TGCAGCGCTTCCTTTGAGCGGGGAGACATTCAGTACTTC; cdr3_aa: CSASFERGDIQYF
clone_size: few; d_call: TRBD2; v_call: TRBV7-3; j_call: TRBJ2-1; cdr3_nt: TGTGCCAGCAGCTTGTGGGGGGGTACGGGCAATGAGCAGTTCTTC; cdr3_aa: CASSLWGGTGNEQFF
clone_size: .; d_call: TRBD2; v_call: TRBV12-3/TRBV12-4; j_call: TRBJ2-1; cdr3_nt: TGTGCCAGCAGTCCCTCGTTCGCGGGGGTTGAGCAGTTCTTC; cdr3_aa: CASSPSFAGVEQFF
clone_size: few; d_call: .; v_call: TRBV7-6; j_call: TRBJ2-2; cdr3_nt: TGTGCCAGCAGCTTAAGGCTACCGCGCACCGGGGAGCTGTTTTTT; cdr3_aa: CASSLRLPRTGELFF
clone_size: .; d_call: TRBD2; v_call: TRBV28; j_call: TRBJ2-5; cdr3_nt: TGTGCCAGCAGTTCCCACCTTAACGGGGGGGCGGGAGAGACCCAGTACTTC; cdr3_aa: CASSSHLNGGAGETQYF
clone_size: many; d_call: .; v_call: TRBV7-9; j_call: TRBJ2-7; cdr3_nt: TGTGCCAGCAGCTTAACGGGGGAGCAGTACTTC; cdr3_aa: CASSLTGEQYF
clone_size: .; d_call: .; v_call: TRBV11-2; j_call: TRBJ2-7; cdr3_nt: TGTGCCAGCAGCTCGTTTGCCTTCCCCTTCTCCTACGAGCAGTACTTC; cdr3_aa: CASSSFAFPFSYEQYF
clone_size: few; d_call: .; v_call: TRBV7-2; j_call: TRBJ1-1; cdr3_nt: TGTGCCAGCAGCCGCAACTCAGATAACACTGAAGCTTTCTTT; cdr3_aa: CASSRNSDNTEAFF
clone_size: once; d_call: .; v_call: TRBV20-1; j_call: TRBJ1-5; cdr3_nt: TGCGCCTCTCCTGGGGGGGGTAATCAGCCCCAGCATTTT; cdr3_aa: CASPGGGNQPQHF
clone_size: .; d_call: TRBD1; v_call: TRBV3-1; j_call: TRBJ2-5; cdr3_nt: TGTGCCAGCAGCCCCCTCGCGACAGGGGGAGAGACCCAGTACTTC; cdr3_aa: CASSPLATGGETQYF
clone_size: .; d_call: TRBD2; v_call: TRBV4-1; j_call: TRBJ2-3; cdr3_nt: TGCGCCAGCAGCCAACCTTGCGGGGGGGCCAGAGATACGCAGTATTTT; cdr3_aa: CASSQPCGGARDTQYF
clone_size: few; d_call: TRBD1; v_call: TRBV6-1; j_call: TRBJ2-7; cdr3_nt: TGTGCCAGCAATCCGACAGGGACCTACGAGCAGTACTTC; cdr3_aa: CASNPTGTYEQYF